This TCR beta chain derives from a study of vaccination effects on CD4 cells after COVID-19. General observations from the study: Recruitment yielded few convalescent patients, and the study had no early post-infection timepoints. Pronounced clonal contraction occurred in clones induced by infection and by vaccine late after vaccination.

Trimming stripped 8 bases from V and 5 bases from J, with 18 bases between. CDR1 is SNHLY and CDR2 is FYNNEI in the germline V gene. The CDR3 contains 15 residues. Sequencing was performed with immunoSEQ multiplex PCR; in TCRdb, only in-frame clones are kept and a portion is missing. Of about 45,000 clones in the sample, approximately 77% were seen once. In the case of this clone: The antigen is not known.

After less than twelve days in culture, the CD4+ T cells were isolated. Subjects were given two BNT162b2 or mRNA-1273 vaccine doses. According to the study, vaccine recipients showed no prior SARS-CoV-2 infection and negative nucleocapsid antibodies. This specimen was CD4+ T cells from PBMCs cultured without peptide, taken after COVID-19 vaccination. This clonotype originated in a human donor who received a COVID-19 vaccine. V is TRBV2 and J is TRBJ1-4, with D unresolved. CDR3 protein: CASLGRYSRNEKLFF. CDR3 sequence (DNA): TGTGCCAGCCTCGGTCGTTACAGCCGGAATGAAAAACTGTTTTTT.